This T cell receptor beta chain was recovered during a study of vaccination effects on CD4 cells after COVID-19. This CDR3 is built from 11 residues. The V end lost 4 bases, the J end lost 5 bases, and 8 bases lay between the germline ends. In germline, CDR1 is DFQATT, CDR2 SNEGSKA (reference sequence). TCRdb's table, derived via immunoSEQ multiplex PCR, lists solely in-frame clones and lacks some. The table records tens of thousands of clones, just under 75% of them present only once. As regards this clone: The antigen remains undetermined.

The culture ran for approximately 10 days, and then CD4+ T cells were isolated. Participants were given two doses of BNT162b2 or mRNA-1273 vaccine. General study findings and limits: By a late point after vaccination, infection- and vaccine-induced clones had shrunk markedly through clonal contraction.

This chain connects TRBV20-1 to TRBJ1-2; D is unclear. The receptor was derived from a human donor who received a COVID-19 vaccine. The sequenced sample was CD4+ T cells from PBMCs cultured without peptide, obtained after COVID-19 vaccination. CDR3 sequence reads: CSANIRYGYTF. The CDR3 nucleotides are TGCAGTGCTAATATCCGGTATGGCTACACCTTC.